This entry is about one TCR beta chain. Sequenced by immunoSEQ multiplex PCR; TCRdb stores in-frame clones only, minus some. The sample has about 46,000 clones, 90% to 95% seen once. The CDR3 spans 14 residues. After removal of 4 bases from V and 7 bases from J, the junction contained 4 bases not matched to a gene. The germline V gene has CDR1 SGHTA and CDR2 FQGTGA. The record originates from a study of T cell changes during pregnancy in multiple sclerosis. Source: CD8+ T cells from peripheral blood mononuclear cells, taken in the first trimester of pregnancy. V usage is TRBV7-3 and J usage is TRBJ2-1; TRBD2 aligns across 10 bases. This sequence was found in a female donor with multiple sclerosis, enrolled in a pregnancy study. In nucleotides, the CDR3 is TGTGCCAGCAGCTCTAGCGGGGGCAGGAATGAGCAGTTCTTC. It specifies CASSSSGGRNEQFF.